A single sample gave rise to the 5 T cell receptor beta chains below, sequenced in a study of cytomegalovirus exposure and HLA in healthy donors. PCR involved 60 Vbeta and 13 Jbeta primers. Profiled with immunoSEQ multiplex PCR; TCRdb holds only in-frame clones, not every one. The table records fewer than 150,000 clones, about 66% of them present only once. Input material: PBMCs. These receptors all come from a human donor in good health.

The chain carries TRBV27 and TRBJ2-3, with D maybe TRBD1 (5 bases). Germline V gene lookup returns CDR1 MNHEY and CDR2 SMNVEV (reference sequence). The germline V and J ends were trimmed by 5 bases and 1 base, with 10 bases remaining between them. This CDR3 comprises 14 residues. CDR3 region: CASSPEGGTDTQYF. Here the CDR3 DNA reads TGTGCCAGCAGTCCCGAAGGGGGCACAGATACGCAGTATTTT.

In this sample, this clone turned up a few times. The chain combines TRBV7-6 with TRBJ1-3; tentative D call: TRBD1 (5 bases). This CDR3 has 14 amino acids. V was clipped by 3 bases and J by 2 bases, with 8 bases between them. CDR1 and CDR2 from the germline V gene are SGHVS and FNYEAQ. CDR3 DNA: TGTGCCAGCAGCTTTTCAGGGCCTGGAAACACCATATATTTT. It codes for CASSFSGPGNTIYF. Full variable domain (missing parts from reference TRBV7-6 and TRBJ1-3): GAGVSQSPRYKVTKRGQDVALRCDPISGHVSLYWYRQALGQGPEFLTYFNYEAQQDKSGLPNDRFSAERPEGSISTLTIQRTEQRDSAMYRCASSFSGPGNTIYFGEGSWLTVV.

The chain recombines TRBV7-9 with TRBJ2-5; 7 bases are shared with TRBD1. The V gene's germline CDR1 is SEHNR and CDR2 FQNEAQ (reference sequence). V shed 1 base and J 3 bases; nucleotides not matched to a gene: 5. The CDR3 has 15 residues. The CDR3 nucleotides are TGTGCCAGCAGCTTAGGGGGACAGAATGAAGAGACCCAGTACTTC. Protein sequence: CASSLGGQNEETQYF.

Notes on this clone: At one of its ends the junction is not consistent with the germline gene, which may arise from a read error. The CDR3 loop reads CASSLVTGSDTGELFF. The CDR3 DNA follows: TGTGCTAGCAGCTTAGTGACGGGGAGCGACACCGGGGAGCTGTTTTTT. The chain recombines TRBV7-7 with TRBJ2-2, with D possibly matching TRBD2 (5 bases). Per germline, CDR1 SSHAT and CDR2 FNYEAQ (reference sequence). The CDR3 extends over 16 amino acids.

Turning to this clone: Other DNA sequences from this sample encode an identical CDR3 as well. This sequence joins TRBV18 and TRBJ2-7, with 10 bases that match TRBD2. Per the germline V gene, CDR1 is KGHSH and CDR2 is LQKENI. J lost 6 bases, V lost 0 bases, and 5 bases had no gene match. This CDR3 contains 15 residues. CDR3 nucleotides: TGTGCCAGCTCACCACCTCCGGGACTAGCGCGCGAGCAGTACTTC. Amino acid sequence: CASSPPPGLAREQYF.